This is a list of T cell receptor beta chains from one sample in a study of a mutant IDH1 vaccine in newly diagnosed glioma. Data came from immunoSEQ multiplex PCR; TCRdb stores just in-frame clones and leaves some out. The sample consists of about 120,000 clones, roughly 75% of them appearing once. No antigen has been identified for these receptors. The sequencing here drew on PBMCs, taken from a glioma patient whose treatment included an IDH1 peptide vaccine. The receptors were sampled from a man aged 35-49 years with glioma. Both conserved end residues are part of each CDR3. The D gene is left open where the match is weak. Clone size is given for some rows only: seen once, a few or many times, or a class if the clone is expanded.

NA | TRBJ1-2 | NA | TRBV10-3 | 13 | TGTGCCATCAGTGTGGGACCAGGCTATGGCTACACCTTC | CAISVGPGYGYTF
once | TRBJ2-3 | TRBD1 | TRBV4-3 | 16 | TGCGCCAGCAGCGTCCAACAGGGGCCCTACACAGATACGCAGTATTTT | CASSVQQGPYTDTQYF
NA | TRBJ1-5 | TRBD1 | TRBV18 | 14 | TGTGCCAGCTCATCCGGACAGGGGAATCAGCCCCAGCATTTT | CASSSGQGNQPQHF
NA | TRBJ1-6 | TRBD1 | TRBV30 | 12 | TGTGCCTGGGACAGGGGTAATTCACCCCTCCACTTT | CAWDRGNSPLHF
NA | TRBJ1-5 | NA | TRBV7-2 | 16 | TGTGCCAGCAGCTCCCAGGGTGGTTGGGTCAATCAGCCCCAGCATTTT | CASSSQGGWVNQPQHF
NA | TRBJ1-6 | NA | TRBV15 | 15 | TGTGCCACCAGCAGGTCCAGGATTAATAATTCACCCCTCCACTTT | CATSRSRINNSPLHF
NA | TRBJ2-7 | NA | TRBV7-9 | 15 | TGTGCCAGCAGCTCTGCGACGACGGGCGCTTACGAGCAGTACTTC | CASSSATTGAYEQYF
NA | TRBJ2-3 | TRBD1 | TRBV29-1 | 14 | TGCAGCGAACGACAGGGGATTAGCACAGATACGCAGTATTTT | CSERQGISTDTQYF
NA | TRBJ2-7 | NA | TRBV11-3 | 13 | TGTGCCAGTTCACTAGGGGGAACGGGCGAGCAGTACTTC | CASSLGGTGEQYF
once | TRBJ2-6 | NA | TRBV5-4 | 17 | TGTGCCAGCAGCTTGGCCAAGAGACAAACTGGGGCCAACGTCCTGACTTTC | CASSLAKRQTGANVLTF
NA | TRBJ2-7 | NA | TRBV5-6 | 15 | TGTGCCAGCAGCCCGTATGGGACTGCAACCTACGAGCAGTACTTC | CASSPYGTATYEQYF
once | TRBJ1-5 | TRBD1 | TRBV6-6 | 15 | TGTGCCAGCACCGAGACAGGGGGTGGCAATCAGCCCCAGCATTTT | CASTETGGGNQPQHF
NA | TRBJ1-5 | NA | TRBV9 | 14 | TGTGCCAGCAGCGTAGGGGGGACCCATCAGCCCCAGCATTTT | CASSVGGTHQPQHF
NA | TRBJ1-1 | NA | TRBV29-1 | 10 | TGCAGCGTTGGGACAGCCGAAGCTTTCTTT | CSVGTAEAFF
few | TRBJ2-5 | TRBD2 | TRBV9 | 16 | TGTGCCAGCAGCGTAGATAGCGGGAGGCTCCAAGAGACCCAGTACTTC | CASSVDSGRLQETQYF
NA | TRBJ2-3 | TRBD2 | TRBV18 | 15 | TGTGCCAGCTCTCCTAAGCGGGGGGTAACAGATACGCAGTATTTT | CASSPKRGVTDTQYF
NA | TRBJ2-1 | NA | TRBV9 | 15 | TGTGCCAGCAGCGTAGCTGACTACAACTACAATGAGCAGTTCTTC | CASSVADYNYNEQFF
NA | TRBJ1-1 | NA | TRBV7-2 | 13 | TGTGCCAGCAGCTTAAGGGGGAACACTGAAGCTTTCTTT | CASSLRGNTEAFF
NA | TRBJ1-2 | NA | TRBV7-9 | 14 | TGTGCCAGCAGCCTCGCCGGACTGATTTACGTCCCCACCTTC | CASSLAGLIYVPTF
NA | TRBJ2-7 | TRBD2 | TRBV27 | 15 | TGTGCCAGCAGTTTAGTATCTAGCGGAACCTACGAGCAGTACTTC | CASSLVSSGTYEQYF
NA | TRBJ2-1 | NA | TRBV6-1 | 14 | TGTGCCAGCGGTATTCTTTTATCCTACAATGAGCAGTTCTTC | CASGILLSYNEQFF
NA | TRBJ1-1 | NA | TRBV9 | 13 | TGTGCCAGCAGCGCCCGACAGAATACTGAAGCTTTCTTT | CASSARQNTEAFF
NA | TRBJ2-6 | TRBD1 | TRBV10-3 | 17 | TGTGCCATCAGGGGGGACAGGGATAGCTCTGGGGCCAACGTCCTGACTTTC | CAIRGDRDSSGANVLTF
few | TRBJ2-7 | NA | TRBV18 | 14 | TGTGCCAGCTCACCACTCGACGTGTCCTACGAGCAGTACTTC | CASSPLDVSYEQYF
NA | TRBJ2-1 | NA | TRBV9 | 15 | TGTGCCAGCAGCGTAGGTCCCCGGGGTAGGAATGAGCAGTTCTTC | CASSVGPRGRNEQFF
NA | TRBJ2-3 | NA | TRBV5-1 | 14 | TGCGCCAGCAGCTTGAGTACCAGCACAGATACGCAGTATTTT | CASSLSTSTDTQYF
NA | TRBJ2-1 | TRBD2 | TRBV4-2 | 18 | TGTGCCAGCAGCCGTGGACTAGCGGGAGTGATCTCCTACAATGAGCAGTTCTTC | CASSRGLAGVISYNEQFF
NA | TRBJ2-4 | TRBD1 | TRBV9 | 14 | TGTGCCAGCAGCGTCCGGGACAGGGCGGACATTCAGTACTTC | CASSVRDRADIQYF
few | TRBJ2-3 | NA | TRBV6-1 | 16 | TGTGCCAGCAGTGAAATCCCAGGGCCGAGCACAGATACGCAGTATTTT | CASSEIPGPSTDTQYF
NA | TRBJ2-3 | NA | TRBV11-2 | 16 | TGTGCCAGCAGCTTCGCGATGGGCACCTCCACAGATACGCAGTATTTT | CASSFAMGTSTDTQYF
few | TRBJ1-1 | NA | TRBV7-2 | 14 | TGTGCCAGCAGCTTAAAAGGGGGGAACACTGAAGCTTTCTTT | CASSLKGGNTEAFF
NA | TRBJ2-1 | TRBD2 | TRBV2 | 17 | TGTGCCAGCAGTGAGACGGTAGCGGGGAGCTCCTACAATGAGCAGTTCTTC | CASSETVAGSSYNEQFF
NA | TRBJ2-3 | TRBD2 | TRBV5-6 | 16 | TGTGCCAGCAGCTTGAGTGCGGGAGGACCCCTCCATACGCAGTATTTT | CASSLSAGGPLHTQYF
NA | TRBJ1-2 | NA | TRBV6-6 | 13 | TGTGCCAGCGGGGGATACGATAACTATGGCTACACCTTC | CASGGYDNYGYTF